The 16 T cell receptor beta chains below were found in one sample sequenced in a study of blood T cell repertoires in COVID-19. Libraries were prepared by immunoSEQ multiplex PCR; TCRdb keeps only in-frame clonotypes and omits some of them. Altogether 45,000 to 60,000 clones are present, around 90% being singletons, with the ten largest covering more than 2.5%. The sequenced sample was peripheral blood. Receptor source: a man aged 50 to 60 with active COVID-19.

In DNA form, the CDR3 reads TGTGCCAGCAGCAAAATAGCGGGGGGTAACACCGGGGAGCTGTTTTTT. Translated: CASSKIAGGNTGELFF. V and J are TRBV6-2 or TRBV6-3 and TRBJ2-2; 10 nucleotides line up with TRBD2. J lost 2 bases, V lost 6 bases, and 6 bases had no gene match. This CDR3 has 16 residues. Germline loops: CDR1 MNHEY, CDR2 SVGEGT.

The genes are TRBV4-1 and TRBJ1-2; D remains unclear. The CDR3 has 16 residues. V was trimmed by 1 base and J by 3 bases, leaving 15 bases between them. The germline V gene has CDR1 MGHRA and CDR2 YSYEKL. Written as DNA, the CDR3 is TGCGCCAGCAGCCAAGTGTCCACACTAGATGACTATGGCTACACCTTC. It codes for CASSQVSTLDDYGYTF.

This rearrangement joins TRBV12-3 or TRBV12-4 to TRBJ2-2; D gene ambiguous. The CDR3 length is 13 residues. V dropped 7 bases and J dropped 0 bases, with 6 bases sitting between them. The CDR3 spells CASTSTNTGELFF. The DNA of the CDR3 is TGTGCCAGCACTAGTACGAACACCGGGGAGCTGTTTTTT.

The V gene is TRBV6-6, the J gene TRBJ1-1; the match to TRBD1 covers 10 bases. Germline loops: CDR1 MNHNY, CDR2 SVGAGI (reference sequence). The CDR3 has 14 amino acids. Trimming took 1 base from V and 6 from J; bases not matched to a gene: 2. This CDR3 reads CASSYWDRGPEAFF. CDR3 nucleotide sequence: TGTGCCAGCAGTTACTGGGACAGGGGCCCTGAAGCTTTCTTT.

This sequence joins TRBV20-1 and TRBJ1-5; maybe TRBD1 (6 bases). CDR1 is DFQATT and CDR2 is SNEGSKA in the germline V gene (reference sequence). The CDR3 has 11 residues. V gave up 3 bases and J gave up 9 bases, with 9 bases separating them. In nucleotides, the CDR3 is TGCAGTGCTAGTGGAGGGGGGCCCCAGCATTTT. Its translation is CSASGGGPQHF.

The chain has TRBV19 and TRBJ2-3, with TRBD2 matching 9 bases. V shed 6 bases and J 3 bases; nucleotides not matched to a gene: 10. Germline V gene lookup returns CDR1 LNHDA and CDR2 SQIVND (reference sequence). The CDR3 is 16 residues long. The chain's CDR3 is CASSTRGLAKTDTQYF. For the CDR3, the DNA is TGTGCCAGTAGCACCCGGGGACTAGCCAAGACAGATACGCAGTATTTT.

V usage is TRBV12-3 or TRBV12-4 and J usage is TRBJ1-5; maybe TRBD1 (5 bases). CDR3 length: 12 residues. V was cut by 4 bases and J by 7 bases, with 8 bases left in between. CDR3 region: CASSSREQPQHF. The CDR3 region has the DNA TGTGCCAGCAGTTCCAGGGAACAGCCCCAGCATTTT.

The J gene is TRBJ1-1, the V gene TRBV30; TRBD1 might be the D (6 bases). The V and J ends lost 4 bases and 2 bases respectively, with 11 bases between them. The germline CDR1 and CDR2 sequences are GTSNPN and SVGIG (reference sequence). This CDR3 is built from 13 residues. The CDR3 loop is CAWTGGFNTEAFF. The CDR3 DNA reads as TGTGCCTGGACTGGGGGCTTTAACACTGAAGCTTTCTTT. Drawing the rest from reference TRBV30 and TRBJ1-1, the complete variable domain is SQTIHQWPATLVQPVGSPLSLECTVEGTSNPNLYWYRQAAGRGLQLLFYSVGIGQISSEVPQNLSASRPQDRQFILSSKKLLLSDSGFYLCAWTGGFNTEAFFGQGTRLTVV.

This clone has only a few counts. The chain has TRBV7-2 and TRBJ1-6; tentatively, D is TRBD1 (6 bases). The CDR3 contains 14 residues. Trimming pared 6 bases from V and 10 bases from J, leaving 16 bases between. The germline CDR1 and CDR2 sequences are SGHTA and FQGNSA. The CDR3 loop reads CASRRGGVGSPLHF. The CDR3 nucleotides are TGTGCCAGCAGGAGGGGGGGGGTCGGGTCACCCCTCCACTTT. The full variable domain, rest sourced from reference TRBV7-2 and TRBJ1-6, is GAGVSQSPSNKVTEKGKDVELRCDPISGHTALYWYRQSLGQGLEFLIYFQGNSAPDKSGLPSDRFSAERTGGSVSTLTIQRTQQEDSAVYLCASRRGGVGSPLHFGNGTRLTVT.

This chain connects TRBV5-4 to TRBJ2-3, with D perhaps TRBD2 (6 bases). The CDR3 runs to 12 residues. CDR1 is SGHNT and CDR2 is YYREEE in the germline V gene (reference sequence). V lost 0 bases and J 8 bases, leaving 7 bases between the germline ends. The CDR3: CASSLGSGTQYF. CDR3 DNA: TGTGCCAGCAGCTTGGGTAGCGGTACGCAGTATTTT.

This clone was counted a few times. V and J are TRBV7-9 and TRBJ2-1, with a tentative D call TRBD2 (5 bases). The CDR3 extends over 13 amino acids. V lost 3 bases, J lost 5 bases, and 8 bases lay in between. Germline CDR1 is SEHNR and CDR2 is FQNEAQ (reference sequence). The DNA for the CDR3 is TGTGCCAGCAGCTTCGGAGGTGACAATGAGCAGTTCTTC. This translates into CASSFGGDNEQFF.

The chain carries TRBV15 and TRBJ2-3; 8 nucleotides line up with TRBD1. The trim removed 1 base at V and 7 bases at J, leaving 7 bases unmatched. CDR1 is LNHNV, CDR2 YYDKDF, per germline (reference sequence). This CDR3 is built from 15 residues. CDR3 coding DNA: TGTGCCACCAGCAGAGTGGGACAGGTTGTGTATACGCAGTATTTT. Translated: CATSRVGQVVYTQYF.

The chain recombines TRBV4-1 with TRBJ1-6, with TRBD1 matching over 7 bases. Germline CDR1 reads MGHRA; CDR2 reads YSYEKL. The CDR3 covers 17 residues. Trimming cost V 1 base and J 6 bases; bases outside gene matches: 9. Here the CDR3 reads CASSQGPPGQTNSPLHF. CDR3 bases: TGCGCCAGCAGCCAAGGTCCACCGGGACAGACTAATTCACCCCTCCACTTT.

The chain is built from TRBV27 and TRBJ1-4; 10 bases are shared with TRBD1. The V and J ends lost 6 bases and 10 bases, in that order; junction bases with no gene match: 14. Germline CDR1 is MNHEY and CDR2 is SMNVEV (reference sequence). The CDR3 runs to 16 residues. The CDR3 protein is CASSRGQGVKYGKLFF. The DNA of the CDR3 is TGTGCCAGCAGCCGAGGACAGGGGGTAAAATATGGAAAACTGTTTTTT.

This clone has a handful of counts. The chain carries TRBV19 and TRBJ2-7, with 8 bases fitting TRBD2. V dropped 3 bases and J dropped 1; count of bases not matched to a gene: 5. This CDR3 region has 15 residues. Germline loops: CDR1 LNHDA, CDR2 SQIVND (reference sequence). CDR3 DNA sequence: TGTGCCAGTAGTATCGGGAGCGGGGGATCCTACGAGCAGTACTTC. It codes for CASSIGSGGSYEQYF.

The rearrangement joins TRBV7-9 to TRBJ2-7; tentative D call: TRBD1 (5 bases). CDR1 and CDR2 from the germline V gene are SEHNR and FQNEAQ (reference sequence). Trimming removed 5 bases from V and 6 bases from J, with 17 bases in between. CDR3 length equals 14 residues. The CDR3 spells CASSPHEDTFEQYF. The CDR3 DNA reads as TGTGCCAGCAGCCCCCATGAGGACACGTTCGAGCAGTACTTC. Full variable domain (missing parts from reference TRBV7-9 and TRBJ2-7): DTGVSQNPRHKITKRGQNVTFRCDPISEHNRLYWYRQTLGQGPEFLTYFQNEAQLEKSRLLSDRFSAERPKGSFSTLEIQRTEQGDSAMYLCASSPHEDTFEQYFGPGTRLTVT.